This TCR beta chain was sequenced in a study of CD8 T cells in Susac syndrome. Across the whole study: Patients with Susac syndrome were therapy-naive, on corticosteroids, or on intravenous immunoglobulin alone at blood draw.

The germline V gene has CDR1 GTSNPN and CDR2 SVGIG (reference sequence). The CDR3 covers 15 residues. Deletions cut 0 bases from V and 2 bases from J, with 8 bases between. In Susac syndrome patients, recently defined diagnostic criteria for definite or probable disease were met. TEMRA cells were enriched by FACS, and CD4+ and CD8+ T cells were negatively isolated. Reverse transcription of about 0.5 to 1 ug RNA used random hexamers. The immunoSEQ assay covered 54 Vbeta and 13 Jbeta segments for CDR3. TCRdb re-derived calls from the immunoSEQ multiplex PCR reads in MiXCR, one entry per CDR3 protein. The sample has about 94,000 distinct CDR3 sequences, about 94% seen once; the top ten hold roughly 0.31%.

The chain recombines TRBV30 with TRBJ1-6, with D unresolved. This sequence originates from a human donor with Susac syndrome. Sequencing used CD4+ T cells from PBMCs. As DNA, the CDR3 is TGTGCCTGGAGTGTCGGGGTTGCCTATAATTCACCCCTCCACTTT. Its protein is CAWSVGVAYNSPLHF.